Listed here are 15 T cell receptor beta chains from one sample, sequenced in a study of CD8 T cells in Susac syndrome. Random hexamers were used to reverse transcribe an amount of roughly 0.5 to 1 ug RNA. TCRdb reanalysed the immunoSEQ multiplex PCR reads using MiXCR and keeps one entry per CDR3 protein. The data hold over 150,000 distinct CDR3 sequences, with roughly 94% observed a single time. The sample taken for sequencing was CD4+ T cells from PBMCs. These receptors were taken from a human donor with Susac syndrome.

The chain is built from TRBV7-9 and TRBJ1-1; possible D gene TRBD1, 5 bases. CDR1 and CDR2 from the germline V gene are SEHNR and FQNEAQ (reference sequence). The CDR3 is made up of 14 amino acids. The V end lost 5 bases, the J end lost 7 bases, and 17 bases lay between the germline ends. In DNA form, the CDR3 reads TGTGCCAGCAGCCTATCAGGGAGGGTCGGTGAAGCTTTCTTT. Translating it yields CASSLSGRVGEAFF.

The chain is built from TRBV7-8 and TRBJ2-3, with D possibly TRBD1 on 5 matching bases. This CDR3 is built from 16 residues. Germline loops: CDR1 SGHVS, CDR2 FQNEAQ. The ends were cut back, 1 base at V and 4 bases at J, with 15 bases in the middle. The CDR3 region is CASSLVTGVGPDTQYF. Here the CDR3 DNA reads TGTGCCAGCAGCTTAGTTACAGGCGTGGGCCCAGATACGCAGTATTTT.

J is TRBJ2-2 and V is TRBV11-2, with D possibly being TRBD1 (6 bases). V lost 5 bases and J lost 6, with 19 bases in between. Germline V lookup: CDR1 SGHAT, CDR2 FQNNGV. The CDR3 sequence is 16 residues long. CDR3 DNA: TGTGCCAGCAGCCCAGTGGGGACAAAACGATCCGGGGAGCTGTTTTTT. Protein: CASSPVGTKRSGELFF.

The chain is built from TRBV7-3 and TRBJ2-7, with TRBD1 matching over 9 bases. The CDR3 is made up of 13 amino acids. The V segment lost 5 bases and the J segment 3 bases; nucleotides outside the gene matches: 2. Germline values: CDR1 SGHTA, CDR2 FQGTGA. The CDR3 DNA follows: TGTGCCAGCAGCAAGGGACAGGGCTACGAGCAGTACTTC. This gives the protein CASSKGQGYEQYF.

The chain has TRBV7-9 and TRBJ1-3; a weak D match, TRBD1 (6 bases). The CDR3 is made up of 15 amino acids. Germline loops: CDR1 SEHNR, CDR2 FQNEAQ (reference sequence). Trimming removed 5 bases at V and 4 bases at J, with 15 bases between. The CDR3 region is CASSPGGLAGNTIYF. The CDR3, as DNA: TGTGCCAGCAGCCCCGGGGGGCTGGCGGGAAACACCATATATTTT. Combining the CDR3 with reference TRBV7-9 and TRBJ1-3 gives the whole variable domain DTGVSQNPRHKITKRGQNVTFRCDPISEHNRLYWYRQTLGQGPEFLTYFQNEAQLEKSRLLSDRFSAERPKGSFSTLEIQRTEQGDSAMYLCASSPGGLAGNTIYFGEGSWLTVV.

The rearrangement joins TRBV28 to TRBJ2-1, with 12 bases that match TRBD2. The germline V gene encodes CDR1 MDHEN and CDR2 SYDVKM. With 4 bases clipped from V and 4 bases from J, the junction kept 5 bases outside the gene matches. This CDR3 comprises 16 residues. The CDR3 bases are TGTGCCAGCAGTTCTAGCGGGAGGGCAAATTACAATGAGCAGTTCTTC. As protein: CASSSSGRANYNEQFF. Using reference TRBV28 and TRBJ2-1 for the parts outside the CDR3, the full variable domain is DVKVTQSSRYLVKRTGEKVFLECVQDMDHENMFWYRQDPGLGLRLIYFSYDVKMKEKGDIPEGYSVSREKKERFSLILESASTNQTSMYLCASSSSGRANYNEQFFGPGTRLTVL.

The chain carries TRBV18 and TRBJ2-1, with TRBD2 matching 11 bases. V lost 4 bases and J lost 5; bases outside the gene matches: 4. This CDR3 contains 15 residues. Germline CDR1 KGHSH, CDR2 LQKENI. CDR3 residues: CASSLAGLADNEQFF. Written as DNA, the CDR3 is TGTGCCAGCTCACTCGCGGGACTAGCGGACAATGAGCAGTTCTTC.

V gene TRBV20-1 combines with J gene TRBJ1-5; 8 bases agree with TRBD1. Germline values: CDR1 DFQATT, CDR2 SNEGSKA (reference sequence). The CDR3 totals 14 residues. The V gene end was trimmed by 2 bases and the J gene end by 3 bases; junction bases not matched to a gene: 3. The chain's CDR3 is CSARQGAFNQPQHF. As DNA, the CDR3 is TGCAGTGCTAGACAGGGGGCTTTCAATCAGCCCCAGCATTTT.

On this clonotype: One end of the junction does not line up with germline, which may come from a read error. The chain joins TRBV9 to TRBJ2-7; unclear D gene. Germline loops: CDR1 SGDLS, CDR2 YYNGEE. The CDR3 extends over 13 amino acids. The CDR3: CAGSVAVADEQYF. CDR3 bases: TGTGCCGGCAGCGTAGCCGTGGCTGACGAGCAGTACTTC.

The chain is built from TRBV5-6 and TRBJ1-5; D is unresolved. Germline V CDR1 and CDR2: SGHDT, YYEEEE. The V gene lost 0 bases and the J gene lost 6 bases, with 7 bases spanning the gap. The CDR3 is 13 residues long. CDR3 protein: CASSLVGFQPQHF. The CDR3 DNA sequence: TGTGCCAGCAGCTTGGTTGGGTTTCAGCCCCAGCATTTT.

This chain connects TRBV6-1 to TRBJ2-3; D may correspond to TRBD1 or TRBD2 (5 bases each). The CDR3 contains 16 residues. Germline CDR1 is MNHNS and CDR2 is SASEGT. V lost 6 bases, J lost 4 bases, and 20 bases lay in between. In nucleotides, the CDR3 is TGTGCCAGCAGCCCCCAGTTGGGACGTGGGGCAGATACGCAGTATTTT. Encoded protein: CASSPQLGRGADTQYF.

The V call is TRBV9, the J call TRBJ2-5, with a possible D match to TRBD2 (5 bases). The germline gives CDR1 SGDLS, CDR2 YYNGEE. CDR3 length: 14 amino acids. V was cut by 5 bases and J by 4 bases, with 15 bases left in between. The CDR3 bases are TGTGCCAGCAGTCCCTCCGGGGTAAGAGAGACCCAGTACTTC. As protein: CASSPSGVRETQYF. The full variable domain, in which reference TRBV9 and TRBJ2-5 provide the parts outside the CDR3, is DSGVTQTPKHLITATGQRVTLRCSPRSGDLSVYWYQQSLDQGLQFLIQYYNGEERAKGNILERFSAQQFPDLHSELNLSSLELGDSALYFCASSPSGVRETQYFGPGTRLLVL.

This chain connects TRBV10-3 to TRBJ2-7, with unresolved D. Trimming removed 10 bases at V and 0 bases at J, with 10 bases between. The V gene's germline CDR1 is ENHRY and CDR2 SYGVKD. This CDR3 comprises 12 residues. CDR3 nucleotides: TGTGCCACCAAGGGTCCCTCCTACGAGCAGTACTTC. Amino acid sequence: CATKGPSYEQYF.

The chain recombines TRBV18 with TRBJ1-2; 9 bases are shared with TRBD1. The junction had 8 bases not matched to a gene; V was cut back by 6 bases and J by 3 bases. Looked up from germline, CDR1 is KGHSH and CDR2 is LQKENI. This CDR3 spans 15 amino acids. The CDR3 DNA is TGTGCCAGCTCTCTGGACAGGGGCGGGTACTATGGCTACACCTTC. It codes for CASSLDRGGYYGYTF. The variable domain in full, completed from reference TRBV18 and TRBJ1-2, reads NAGVMQNPRHLVRRRGQEARLRCSPMKGHSHVYWYRQLPEEGLKFMVYLQKENIIDESGMPKERFSAEFPKEGPSILRIQQVVRGDSAAYFCASSLDRGGYYGYTFGSGTRLTVV.

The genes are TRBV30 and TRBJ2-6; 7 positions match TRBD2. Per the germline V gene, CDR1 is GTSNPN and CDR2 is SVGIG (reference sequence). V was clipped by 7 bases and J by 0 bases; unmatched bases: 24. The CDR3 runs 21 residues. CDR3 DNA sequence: TGTGCCTTCGCGCCCGGGGGGAGCGCCGGGAAGTTCGGCTCTGGGGCCAACGTCCTGACTTTC. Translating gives CAFAPGGSAGKFGSGANVLTF.